This TCR beta chain was obtained from a study of cytomegalovirus exposure and HLA in healthy donors. Study results and limitations: The classifier reportedly diagnosed cytomegalovirus status with high specificity and sensitivity. 150 or so TCR beta chains were listed as cytomegalovirus-associated.

TCRdb's copy holds only in-frame clones and misses some; the assay was immunoSEQ multiplex PCR. The sample lists about 160,000 clones, 84% occurring once. Remarks on this clone: Its specificity is not known.

The CDR3 has 17 amino acids. Trimming pared 1 base from V and 4 bases from J, leaving 17 bases between. The TCR was taken from a man younger than 45 in good health and CMV-seropositive. The J gene is TRBJ2-2, the V gene TRBV5-3; TRBD1 might be the D (6 bases). TRBV5-3 is assigned to the ORF class and has an uncertain function. The sequenced material came from PBMCs. In nucleotides, the CDR3 is TGTGCCAGAAGCTTGAATTCGTGGGCAGGGGTCACCGGGGAGCTGTTTTTT. This gives the protein CARSLNSWAGVTGELFF.